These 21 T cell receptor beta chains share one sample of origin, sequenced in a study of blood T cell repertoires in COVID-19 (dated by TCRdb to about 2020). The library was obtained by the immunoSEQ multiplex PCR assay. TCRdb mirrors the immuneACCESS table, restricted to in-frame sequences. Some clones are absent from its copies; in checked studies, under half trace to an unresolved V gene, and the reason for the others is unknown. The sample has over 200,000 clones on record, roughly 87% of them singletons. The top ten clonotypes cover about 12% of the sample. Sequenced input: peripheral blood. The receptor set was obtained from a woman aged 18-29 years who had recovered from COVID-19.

The CDR3 protein is CASSLGQGHSGNTIYF. In DNA form, the CDR3 reads TGTGCCAGCTCACTCGGACAGGGGCACTCTGGAAACACCATATATTTT. The rearrangement links TRBV18 to TRBJ1-3; 9 bases match TRBD1. Germline CDR1 and CDR2: KGHSH and LQKENI. The junction had 4 bases not matched to a gene; V was cut back by 4 bases and J by 0 bases. CDR3 size: 16 residues.

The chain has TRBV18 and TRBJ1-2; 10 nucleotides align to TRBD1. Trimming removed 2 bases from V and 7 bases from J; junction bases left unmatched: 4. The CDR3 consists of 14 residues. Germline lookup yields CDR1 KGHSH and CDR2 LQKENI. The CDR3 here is CASSPGTGEGGYTF. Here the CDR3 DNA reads TGTGCCAGCTCACCAGGGACAGGGGAAGGTGGCTACACCTTC.

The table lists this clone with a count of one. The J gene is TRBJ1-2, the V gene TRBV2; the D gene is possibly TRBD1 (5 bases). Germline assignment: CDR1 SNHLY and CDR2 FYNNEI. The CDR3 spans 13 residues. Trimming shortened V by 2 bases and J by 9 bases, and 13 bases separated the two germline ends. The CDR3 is CASSEMAGNSYTF. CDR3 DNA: TGTGCCAGCAGTGAAATGGCAGGGAATAGCTACACCTTC.

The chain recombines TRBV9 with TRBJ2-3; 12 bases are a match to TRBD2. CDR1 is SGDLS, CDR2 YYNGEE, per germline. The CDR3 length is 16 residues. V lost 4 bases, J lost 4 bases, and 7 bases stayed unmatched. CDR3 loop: CASSPLAGGLADTQYF. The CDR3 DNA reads TGTGCCAGCAGCCCCCTAGCGGGAGGGCTCGCAGATACGCAGTATTTT.

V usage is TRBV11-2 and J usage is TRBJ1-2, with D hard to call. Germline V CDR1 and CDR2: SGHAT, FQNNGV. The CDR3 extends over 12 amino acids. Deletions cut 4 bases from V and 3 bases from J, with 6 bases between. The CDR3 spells CASSSSDYGYTF. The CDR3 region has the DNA TGTGCCAGCAGCTCGTCAGACTATGGCTACACCTTC.

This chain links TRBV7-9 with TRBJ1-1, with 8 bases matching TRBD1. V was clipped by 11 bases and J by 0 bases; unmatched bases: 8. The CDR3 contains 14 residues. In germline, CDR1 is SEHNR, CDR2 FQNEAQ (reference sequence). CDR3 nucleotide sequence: TGTGCCGGAGCCGGGACAGGCATGAACACTGAAGCTTTCTTT. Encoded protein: CAGAGTGMNTEAFF.

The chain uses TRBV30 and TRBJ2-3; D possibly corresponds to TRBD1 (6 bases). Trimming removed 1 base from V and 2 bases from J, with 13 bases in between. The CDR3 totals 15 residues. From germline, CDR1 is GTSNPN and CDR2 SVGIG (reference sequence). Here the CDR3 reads CAWSEHRDVTDTQYF. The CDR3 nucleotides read TGTGCCTGGAGTGAACACAGGGATGTCACAGATACGCAGTATTTT.

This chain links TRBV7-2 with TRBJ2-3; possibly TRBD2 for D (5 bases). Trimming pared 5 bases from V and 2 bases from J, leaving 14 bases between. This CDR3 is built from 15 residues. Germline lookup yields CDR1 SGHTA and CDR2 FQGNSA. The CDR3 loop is CASSLFGGSTDTQYF. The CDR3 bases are TGTGCCAGCAGCCTTTTTGGCGGGTCCACAGATACGCAGTATTTT.

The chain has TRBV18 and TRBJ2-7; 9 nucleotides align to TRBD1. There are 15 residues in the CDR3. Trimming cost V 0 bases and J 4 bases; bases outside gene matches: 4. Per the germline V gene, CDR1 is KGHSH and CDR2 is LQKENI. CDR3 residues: CASSPPDRGGYEQYF. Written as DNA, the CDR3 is TGTGCCAGCTCACCACCGGACAGGGGAGGATACGAGCAGTACTTC.

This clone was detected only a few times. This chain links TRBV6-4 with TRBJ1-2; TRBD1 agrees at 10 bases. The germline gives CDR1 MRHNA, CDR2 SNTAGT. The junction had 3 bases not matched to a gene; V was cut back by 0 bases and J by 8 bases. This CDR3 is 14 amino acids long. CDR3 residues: CASSDSTGGEGYTF. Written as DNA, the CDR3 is TGTGCCAGCAGTGACTCGACAGGGGGCGAAGGCTACACCTTC.

The CDR3 reads CASSEMQNPNQPQHF. The CDR3 nucleotides read TGTGCCAGCAGTGAAATGCAGAACCCAAATCAGCCCCAGCATTTT. The rearrangement uses TRBV2 and TRBJ1-5; D is unresolved. The CDR3 loop spans 15 amino acids. Trimming cost V 2 bases and J 4 bases, with 12 bases left between them. CDR1 is SNHLY and CDR2 is FYNNEI in the germline V gene. The full variable domain, rest sourced from reference TRBV2 and TRBJ1-5, is EPEVTQTPSHQVTQMGQEVILRCVPISNHLYFYWYRQILGQKVEFLVSFYNNEISEKSEIFDDQFSVERPDGSNFTLKIRSTKLEDSAMYFCASSEMQNPNQPQHFGDGTRLSIL.

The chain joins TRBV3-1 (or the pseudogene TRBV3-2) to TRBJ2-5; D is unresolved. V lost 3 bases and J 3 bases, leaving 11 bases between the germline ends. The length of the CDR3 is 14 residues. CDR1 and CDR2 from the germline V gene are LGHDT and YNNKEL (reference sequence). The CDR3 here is CASSHQRREETQYF. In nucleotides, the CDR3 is TGTGCCAGCAGCCACCAGCGTAGAGAAGAGACCCAGTACTTC.

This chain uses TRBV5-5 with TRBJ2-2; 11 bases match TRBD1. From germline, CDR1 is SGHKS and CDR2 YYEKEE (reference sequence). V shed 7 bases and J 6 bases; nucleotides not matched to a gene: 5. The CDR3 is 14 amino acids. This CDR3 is CASGQGAKPGELFF. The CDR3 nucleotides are TGTGCCAGCGGACAGGGGGCGAAACCCGGGGAGCTGTTTTTT.

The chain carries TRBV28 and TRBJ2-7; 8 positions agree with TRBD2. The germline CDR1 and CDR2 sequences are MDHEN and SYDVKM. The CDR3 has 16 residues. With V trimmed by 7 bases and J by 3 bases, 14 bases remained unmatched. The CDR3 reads CASNPQGLALHYEQYF. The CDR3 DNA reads TGTGCCAGCAACCCCCAAGGACTAGCCTTACACTACGAGCAGTACTTC.

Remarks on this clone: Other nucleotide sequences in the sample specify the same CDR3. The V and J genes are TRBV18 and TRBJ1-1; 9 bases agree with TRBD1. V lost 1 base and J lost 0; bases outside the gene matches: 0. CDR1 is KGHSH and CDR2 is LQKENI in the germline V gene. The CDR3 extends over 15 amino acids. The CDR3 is CASSPRQGVNTEAFF. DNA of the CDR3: TGTGCCAGCTCACCACGACAGGGGGTGAACACTGAAGCTTTCTTT. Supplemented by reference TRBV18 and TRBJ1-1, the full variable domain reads NAGVMQNPRHLVRRRGQEARLRCSPMKGHSHVYWYRQLPEEGLKFMVYLQKENIIDESGMPKERFSAEFPKEGPSILRIQQVVRGDSAAYFCASSPRQGVNTEAFFGQGTRLTVV.

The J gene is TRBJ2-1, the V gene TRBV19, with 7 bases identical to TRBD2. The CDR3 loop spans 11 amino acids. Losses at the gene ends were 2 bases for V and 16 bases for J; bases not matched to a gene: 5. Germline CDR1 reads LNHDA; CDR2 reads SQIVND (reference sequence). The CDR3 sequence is CASSISGNRFF. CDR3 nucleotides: TGTGCCAGTAGTATAAGCGGGAATCGTTTCTTC.

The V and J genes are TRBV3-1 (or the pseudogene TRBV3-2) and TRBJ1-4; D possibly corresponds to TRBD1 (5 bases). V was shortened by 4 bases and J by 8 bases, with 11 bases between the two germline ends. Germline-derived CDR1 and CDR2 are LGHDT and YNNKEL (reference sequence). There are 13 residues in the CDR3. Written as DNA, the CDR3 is TGTGCCAGCAGCCCTCAGGGTTACGAAAAACTGTTTTTT. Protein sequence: CASSPQGYEKLFF.

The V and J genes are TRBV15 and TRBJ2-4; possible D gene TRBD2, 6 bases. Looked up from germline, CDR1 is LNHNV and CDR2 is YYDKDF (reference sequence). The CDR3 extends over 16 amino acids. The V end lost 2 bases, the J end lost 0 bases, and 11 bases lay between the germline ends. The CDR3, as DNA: TGTGCCACCAGCAGATGGGGGGAACTAGCCAAAAACATTCAGTACTTC. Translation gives CATSRWGELAKNIQYF. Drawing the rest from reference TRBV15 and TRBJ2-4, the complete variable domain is DAMVIQNPRYQVTQFGKPVTLSCSQTLNHNVMYWYQQKSSQAPKLLFHYYDKDFNNEADTPDNFQSRRPNTSFCFLDIRSPGLGDTAMYLCATSRWGELAKNIQYFGAGTRLSVL.

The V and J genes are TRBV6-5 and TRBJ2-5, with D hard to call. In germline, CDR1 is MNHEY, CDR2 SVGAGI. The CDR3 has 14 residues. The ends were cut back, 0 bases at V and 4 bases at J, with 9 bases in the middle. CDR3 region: CASSYSNGGETQYF. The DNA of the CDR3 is TGTGCCAGCAGTTACTCGAATGGCGGAGAGACCCAGTACTTC.

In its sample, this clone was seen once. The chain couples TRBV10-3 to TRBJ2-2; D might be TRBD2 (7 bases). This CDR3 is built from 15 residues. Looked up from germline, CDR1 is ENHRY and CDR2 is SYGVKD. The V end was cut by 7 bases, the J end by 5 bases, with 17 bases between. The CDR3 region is CAIKGGREETGELFF. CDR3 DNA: TGTGCCATCAAGGGGGGGCGCGAGGAAACCGGGGAGCTGTTTTTT.

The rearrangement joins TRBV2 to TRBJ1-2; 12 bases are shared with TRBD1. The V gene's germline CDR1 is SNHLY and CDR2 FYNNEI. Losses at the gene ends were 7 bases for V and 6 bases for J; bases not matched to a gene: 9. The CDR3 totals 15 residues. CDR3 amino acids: CASKRDRGPSHGYTF. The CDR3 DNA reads TGTGCCAGCAAGAGGGACAGGGGGCCGTCCCATGGCTACACCTTC.